These 4 T cell receptor beta chains originate from one sample sequenced in a study of T-cell reconstitution after alpha-beta-depleted transplantation in children. A TCRbeta library incorporating unique molecular identifiers was prepared. TCRdb used MiXCR to reprocess the PCR reads, holding one entry per CDR3 protein. The sample holds 330,000 or so distinct CDR3 sequences, over 9.5% seen once. The sequencing used PBMCs, collected before TCRalphabeta/CD19-depleted stem cell transplant. The receptors here all came from a boy under two years old with acute myeloid leukemia, due to receive a stem cell transplant.

This clonotype came up many times. The chain links TRBV12-3 or TRBV12-4 to TRBJ2-7, with TRBD2 matching 12 bases. J was trimmed by 1 base and V by 2 bases; bases with no gene match: 6. The CDR3 is 17 residues long. The CDR3 DNA is TGTGCCAGCAGTTTAATACTACTAGCGGGGGGTTCCTACGAGCAGTACTTC. Protein product: CASSLILLAGGSYEQYF.

In its sample, this clonotype was seen a few times. J is TRBJ1-5 and V is TRBV7-6, with D possibly being TRBD1 (5 bases). V dropped 2 bases and J dropped 6 bases, with 14 bases sitting between them. The V gene's germline CDR1 is SGHVS and CDR2 FNYEAQ. CDR3 length equals 15 residues. Here the CDR3 DNA reads TGTGCCAGCAGCTTAAGGCAGGGCTGGGGTCAGCCCCAGCATTTT. Translating gives CASSLRQGWGQPQHF.

In its sample, this clonotype was seen many times. The CDR3 reads CATSRYQETQYF. CDR3 in DNA: TGTGCCACCAGTCGTTACCAAGAGACCCAGTACTTC. The chain employs TRBV24-1 and TRBJ2-5; no firm D call. Per germline, CDR1 KGHDR and CDR2 SFDVKD. The CDR3 runs 12 residues. V was trimmed by 6 bases and J by 0 bases, leaving 4 bases between them.

This clonotype was detected ten times or more. The CDR3 is CASSLVTDTQYF. CDR3 DNA sequence: TGTGCCAGCAGTTTAGTGACAGATACGCAGTATTTT. The chain is built from TRBV28 and TRBJ2-3, with D hard to call. The CDR3 is 12 residues long. CDR1 and CDR2 (germline): MDHEN, SYDVKM. Trimming left V 2 bases short and J 3 bases short, with 3 bases between.